These 18 T cell receptor beta chains share one sample of origin, sequenced in a study of OX40 agonist ivuxolimab in advanced cancers. The protocol was immunoSEQ multiplex PCR, while the TCRdb copy is restricted to in-frame clones and leaves out a portion. The sample has about 32,000 clones; roughly 87% are singletons. The sample was CD4+ or CD8+ T cells sorted from blood, taken in a trial of the OX40 agonist ivuxolimab. The origin of the receptors is an adult with an advanced solid tumor such as melanoma, head and neck, liver or kidney cancer.

The J gene is TRBJ1-2, the V gene TRBV9; D gene unclear. From germline, CDR1 is SGDLS and CDR2 YYNGEE. CDR3 size: 13 residues. The V and J ends lost 0 bases and 5 bases respectively, with 8 bases between them. The CDR3: CASSVGPRYGYTF. Here the CDR3 DNA reads TGTGCCAGCAGCGTAGGTCCTCGGTATGGCTACACCTTC.

A few counts support this clone. The chain has TRBV15 and TRBJ2-2, with a tentative D call TRBD1 (5 bases). V dropped 3 bases and J dropped 7 bases, with 12 bases sitting between them. Germline V gene data show CDR1 as LNHNV and CDR2 as YYDKDF (reference sequence). CDR3 size: 14 residues. Here the CDR3 DNA reads TGTGCCACCAGCAGGGCCGACAGTAACGGGGAGCTGTTTTTT. Protein sequence: CATSRADSNGELFF.

This chain connects TRBV29-1 to TRBJ2-5; 8 positions match TRBD1. The CDR3 loop spans 14 amino acids. The germline gives CDR1 SQVTM, CDR2 ANQGSEA. V dropped 4 bases and J dropped 4; count of bases not matched to a gene: 8. CDR3 region: CSVGTGFGGETQYF. The CDR3 DNA reads TGCAGCGTTGGGACAGGGTTCGGGGGAGAGACCCAGTACTTC.

The chain couples TRBV5-6 to TRBJ2-7; 13 nucleotides agree with TRBD2. The trim removed 4 bases at V and 4 bases at J, leaving 5 bases unmatched. The CDR3 sequence is 15 residues long. Per the germline V gene, CDR1 is SGHDT and CDR2 is YYEEEE. The CDR3 nucleotides read TGTGCCAGCAGCCCGGGACTAGCGGGGCTATACGAGCAGTACTTC. This gives the protein CASSPGLAGLYEQYF.

As to this clone: The identical CDR3 is also encoded by other nucleotide sequences in the sample. The CDR3 coding sequence is TGTGCCAGCAGCGGGACAGGTGCAGACACTGAAGCTTTCTTT. Translation: CASSGTGADTEAFF. The chain recombines TRBV9 with TRBJ1-1, with 7 positions matching TRBD1. V trimming: 3 bases; J trimming: 3 bases; junction bases outside the gene matches: 5. The CDR3 has 14 amino acids. In germline, CDR1 is SGDLS, CDR2 YYNGEE. The variable domain in full, completed from reference TRBV9 and TRBJ1-1, reads DSGVTQTPKHLITATGQRVTLRCSPRSGDLSVYWYQQSLDQGLQFLIQYYNGEERAKGNILERFSAQQFPDLHSELNLSSLELGDSALYFCASSGTGADTEAFFGQGTRLTVV.

J is TRBJ1-1 and V is TRBV27; D gene uncertain. Germline values: CDR1 MNHEY, CDR2 SMNVEV (reference sequence). Trimming left V 6 bases short and J 5 bases short, with 13 bases between. This CDR3 is built from 13 residues. The CDR3 is CASRPSGLTEAFF. CDR3 DNA: TGTGCCAGCAGACCGTCTGGTTTAACTGAAGCTTTCTTT.

DNA of the CDR3: TGTGCCAGCAGTGAATCCCCGAGCAGTAATGAAAAACTGTTTTTT. Translating it yields CASSESPSSNEKLFF. The gene calls are TRBV25-1 and TRBJ1-4; D unresolved. The V end lost 1 base, the J end lost 4 bases, and 10 bases lay between the germline ends. Germline V lookup: CDR1 MGHDK, CDR2 SYGVNS. There are 15 residues in the CDR3.

The chain links TRBV11-2 to TRBJ2-2; D unresolved. Deletions cut 1 base from V and 3 bases from J, with 6 bases between. Germline CDR1 reads SGHAT; CDR2 reads FQNNGV. The CDR3 has 14 amino acids. The CDR3 is CASSLVTHTGELFF. As DNA, the CDR3 is TGTGCCAGCAGCTTAGTGACCCACACCGGGGAGCTGTTTTTT.

The chain carries TRBV4-2 and TRBJ2-3; 9 nucleotides align to TRBD2. The CDR3 runs to 15 residues. Germline V gene lookup returns CDR1 LGHNA and CDR2 YNFKEQ. The junction had 4 bases not matched to a gene; V was cut back by 4 bases and J by 2 bases. CDR3 nucleotide sequence: TGTGCCAGCAGCCGCAGCGGGGGGTCCACAGATACGCAGTATTTT. It specifies CASSRSGGSTDTQYF.

CDR3 DNA sequence: TGTGCCAGTAGTATTACAGTCTCCTACGAGCAGTACTTC. Protein: CASSITVSYEQYF. V gene TRBV19 combines with J gene TRBJ2-7; unclear D gene. Germline V lookup: CDR1 LNHDA, CDR2 SQIVND (reference sequence). V was shortened by 3 bases and J by 0 bases, with 6 bases between the two germline ends. This CDR3 spans 13 amino acids.

This clone is a singleton in its sample. This chain links TRBV13 with TRBJ2-5; 7 bases map to TRBD2. The CDR3 is made up of 15 amino acids. Germline trimming cut 0 bases from V and 5 bases from J; bases unmatched to any gene: 6. Germline V CDR1 and CDR2: PRHDT, FYEKMQ (reference sequence). In nucleotides, the CDR3 is TGTGCCAGCAGCTTAGGTTCTAGCGGTATCGAGACCCAGTACTTC. It is translated as CASSLGSSGIETQYF.

The chain joins TRBV7-9 to TRBJ2-1; perhaps TRBD2 as D (6 bases). This CDR3 region has 15 residues. V dropped 0 bases and J dropped 8 bases, with 14 bases sitting between them. Germline CDR1 reads SEHNR; CDR2 reads FQNEAQ (reference sequence). DNA for the CDR3: TGTGCCAGCAGCTTAGCGCTCGGGCGGGAATATGAGCAGTTCTTC. It translates to CASSLALGREYEQFF.

The rearrangement uses TRBV9 and TRBJ1-2; D is uncertain. Trimming left V 4 bases short and J 1 base short, with 14 bases between. This CDR3 is 15 amino acids long. The germline gives CDR1 SGDLS, CDR2 YYNGEE. CDR3: CASSSQGSVNYGYTF. CDR3 DNA sequence: TGTGCCAGCAGCTCCCAAGGGTCTGTTAACTATGGCTACACCTTC.

CDR3 nucleotide sequence: TGCGCCAGCAGCCAAGATTCCCCTAGCGGGGATTACGAGCAGTACTTC. Translation gives CASSQDSPSGDYEQYF. The chain uses TRBV4-1 and TRBJ2-7; TRBD2 matches at 9 bases. J lost 4 bases, V lost 0 bases, and 7 bases had no gene match. The CDR3 totals 16 residues. Germline V gene lookup returns CDR1 MGHRA and CDR2 YSYEKL.

V gene TRBV5-6 combines with J gene TRBJ2-5; tentatively, D is TRBD1 (6 bases). CDR3 length: 15 residues. CDR1 and CDR2 (germline): SGHDT, YYEEEE. Trimming pared 0 bases from V and 2 bases from J, leaving 11 bases between. CDR3 region: CASSLAGRGQETQYF. The CDR3 DNA is TGTGCCAGCAGCTTGGCGGGCAGGGGTCAAGAGACCCAGTACTTC. Variable domain in full (rest from reference TRBV5-6 and TRBJ2-5): DAGVTQSPTHLIKTRGQQVTLRCSPKSGHDTVSWYQQALGQGPQFIFQYYEEEERQRGNFPDRFSGHQFPNYSSELNVNALLLGDSALYLCASSLAGRGQETQYFGPGTRLLVL.

The chain links TRBV5-1 to TRBJ1-2; the D is unclear. The CDR3 spans 15 residues. V dropped 0 bases and J dropped 2 bases, with 11 bases sitting between them. The germline CDR1 and CDR2 sequences are SGHRS and YFSETQ. CDR3 residues: CASSLGWGANYGYTF. CDR3 sequence (DNA): TGCGCCAGCAGCTTGGGGTGGGGAGCCAACTATGGCTACACCTTC.

The DNA for the CDR3 is TGTGCCAGCAGTTTAGGGGCTGAAGCTTTCTTT. Its translation is CASSLGAEAFF. This chain joins TRBV28 and TRBJ1-1, with no clear D. The CDR3 covers 11 residues. From germline, CDR1 is MDHEN and CDR2 SYDVKM. V lost 2 bases and J lost 6, with 4 bases in between. Full variable domain (rest looked up from reference TRBV28 and TRBJ1-1): DVKVTQSSRYLVKRTGEKVFLECVQDMDHENMFWYRQDPGLGLRLIYFSYDVKMKEKGDIPEGYSVSREKKERFSLILESASTNQTSMYLCASSLGAEAFFGQGTRLTVV.

This rearrangement joins TRBV27 to TRBJ2-7; D gene ambiguous. V dropped 2 bases and J dropped 2 bases, with 7 bases sitting between them. CDR1 is MNHEY, CDR2 SMNVEV, per germline (reference sequence). The CDR3 is 13 amino acids. DNA of the CDR3: TGTGCCAGCAGTTTAAACATCGCCTACGAGCAGTACTTC. Its translation is CASSLNIAYEQYF.